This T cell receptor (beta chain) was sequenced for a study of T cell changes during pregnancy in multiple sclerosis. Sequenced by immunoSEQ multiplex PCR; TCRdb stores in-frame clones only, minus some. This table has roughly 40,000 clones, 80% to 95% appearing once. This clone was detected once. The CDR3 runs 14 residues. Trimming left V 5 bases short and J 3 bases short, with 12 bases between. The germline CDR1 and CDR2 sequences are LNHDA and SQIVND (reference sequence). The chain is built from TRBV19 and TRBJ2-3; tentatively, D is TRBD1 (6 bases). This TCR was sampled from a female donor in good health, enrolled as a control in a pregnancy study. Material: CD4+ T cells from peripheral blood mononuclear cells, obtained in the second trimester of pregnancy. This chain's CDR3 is CASSSHTGTDTQYF. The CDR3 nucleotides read TGTGCCAGTAGTTCACATACAGGGACAGATACGCAGTATTTT.